The 2 T cell receptor beta chains presented below share a single source sample, sequenced in a study of T-cell memory formation after mild COVID-19. TCRdb recomputed calls from the 5' RACE reads with MiXCR, one row per CDR3 protein. The data show roughly 99,000 distinct CDR3 sequences, around an eighth seen once. Sequenced material: PBMCs or a T cell subset sorted from them (not recorded which). The origin of the receptors is a man aged 18 to 30 who had mild COVID-19 (a few samples of this study predate the infection). Cell type and time point are not known.

The chain uses TRBV5-5 and TRBJ2-7; the D gene is possibly TRBD2 (6 bases). Trimming took off 1 base at V and 0 bases at J, with 8 bases between the two ends. This CDR3 region has 14 residues. Germline V CDR1 and CDR2: SGHKS, YYEKEE (reference sequence). The DNA of the CDR3 is TGTGCCAGCAGCTTGTGGGGGGACTCCTACGAGCAGTACTTC. It codes for CASSLWGDSYEQYF.

This clonotype was detected only a few times. The chain uses TRBV6-5 and TRBJ2-1; 10 bases match TRBD2. The trim removed 2 bases at V and 5 bases at J, leaving 9 bases unmatched. CDR1 MNHEY and CDR2 SVGAGI come from the germline V gene. The CDR3 totals 17 residues. CDR3 sequence reads: CASSYAHSTSGNNEQFF. The DNA for the CDR3 is TGTGCCAGCAGTTACGCCCATTCTACTAGCGGGAACAATGAGCAGTTCTTC.